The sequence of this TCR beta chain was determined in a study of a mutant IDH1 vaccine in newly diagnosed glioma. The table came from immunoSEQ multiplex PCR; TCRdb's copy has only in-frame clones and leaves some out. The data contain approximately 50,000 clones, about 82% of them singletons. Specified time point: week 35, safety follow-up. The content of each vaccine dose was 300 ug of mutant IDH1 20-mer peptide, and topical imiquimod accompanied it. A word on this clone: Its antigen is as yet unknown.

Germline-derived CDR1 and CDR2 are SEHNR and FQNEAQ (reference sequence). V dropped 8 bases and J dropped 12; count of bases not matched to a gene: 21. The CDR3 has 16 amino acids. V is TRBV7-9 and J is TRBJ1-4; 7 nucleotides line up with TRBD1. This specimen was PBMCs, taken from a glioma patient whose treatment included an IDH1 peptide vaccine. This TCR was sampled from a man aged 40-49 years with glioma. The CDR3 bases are TGTGCCAGCTGCCACTACAGGGGAAAGAATGAAAAAGAACTGTTTTTT. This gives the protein CASCHYRGKNEKELFF.